This TCR beta chain stems from a study of HIV-infected patients and healthy controls. As for the study in general: In 14 of 16 patients, CD4 counts climbed slightly after three months but remained subnormal. Regarding the study as a whole: Only sixteen HIV-infected individuals were processed, a major limit on how widely findings apply. When repertoires were size-matched, rare events in HIV-infected data became overweighted.

This clonotype was counted ten times or more. Its antigen is not identified. cDNA was made from around 0.5 ug RNA using alpha and beta constant primers. Separate chain-specific third strand synthesis with multiplexing indices produced the alpha and beta libraries. A 12-nucleotide barcode per molecule came from two concatenated random hexamers added pre-amplification. TCRdb reprocessed the 5' RACE reads via MiXCR and lists one record per CDR3 protein. Of fewer than 7,500 distinct CDR3 sequences in the sample, 9.5% to 12% are singletons; the top ten hold 27%. No cell fractionation was done, so the repertoire covers all unsorted peripheral blood T cells. CDR3 size: 15 residues. The V gene's germline CDR1 is SGHTA and CDR2 FQGNSA. Losses at the gene ends were 5 bases for V and 6 bases for J; bases not matched to a gene: 7.

The chain carries TRBV7-2 and TRBJ2-3; 11 bases are shared with TRBD2. Here the sequenced sample was blood, taken before antiretroviral therapy. The source is an adult with HIV infection. The CDR3 sequence: CASSPRLAGRDTQYF. The DNA of the CDR3 is TGTGCCAGCAGCCCCCGACTAGCGGGAAGGGATACGCAGTATTTT.